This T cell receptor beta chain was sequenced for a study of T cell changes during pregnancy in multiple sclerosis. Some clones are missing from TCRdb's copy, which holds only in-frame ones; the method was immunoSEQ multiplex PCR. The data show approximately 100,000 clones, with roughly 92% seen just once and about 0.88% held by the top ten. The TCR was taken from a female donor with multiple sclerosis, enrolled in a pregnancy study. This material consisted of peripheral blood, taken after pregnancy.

The CDR3 region is CASSISTGSSYNEQFF. DNA of the CDR3: TGTGCCAGTAGTATCTCCACCGGGAGCTCCTACAATGAGCAGTTCTTC. The chain links TRBV19 to TRBJ2-1; tentatively, D is TRBD2 (6 bases). This CDR3 region has 16 residues. CDR1 is LNHDA, CDR2 SQIVND, per germline (reference sequence). V shed 3 bases and J shed 0 bases, with 12 bases lying between them.